This entry concerns a single T cell receptor (beta chain). Its antigen is unidentified. The sample belongs to a study of identical twins. Study-wide results and caveats: Twin pairs' shared out-of-frame alpha sequences were enriched in low generation probability.

CDR1 is MDHEN, CDR2 SYDVKM, per germline. The CDR3 is 15 residues long. The V segment lost 6 bases and the J segment 0 bases; nucleotides outside the gene matches: 3. TCRdb independently ran MiXCR on the 5' RACE reads; one entry per CDR3 protein. The sample has approximately 550,000 distinct CDR3 sequences; approximately 20% are singletons. These data were also filed under a second study, of yellow fever vaccine responses in identical twins.

The clonotype originates from a woman between 18 and 29 years old in good health. The chain is built from TRBV28 and TRBJ2-3; 10 positions match TRBD1. Sequencing was carried out using CD4+ T cells sorted from blood. Here the CDR3 DNA reads TGTGCCAGCAGCCAGGGACAGGGGAGCACAGATACGCAGTATTTT. Protein: CASSQGQGSTDTQYF.